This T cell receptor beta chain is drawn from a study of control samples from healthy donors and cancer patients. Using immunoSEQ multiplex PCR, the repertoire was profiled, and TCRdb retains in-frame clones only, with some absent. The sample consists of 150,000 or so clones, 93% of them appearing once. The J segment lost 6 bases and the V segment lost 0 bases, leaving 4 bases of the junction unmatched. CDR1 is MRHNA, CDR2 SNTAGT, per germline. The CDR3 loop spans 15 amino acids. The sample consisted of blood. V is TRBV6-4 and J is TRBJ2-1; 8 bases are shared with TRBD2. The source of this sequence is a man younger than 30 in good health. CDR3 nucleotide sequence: TGTGCCAGCAGTGACTCCCTAAGCGGGGGCAATGAGCAGTTCTTC. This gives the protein CASSDSLSGGNEQFF.